What follows is one T cell receptor (beta chain) and its context. Its target antigen remains unknown. No much larger clonotype is one base removed from it; base qualities were not supplied. TCRbeta CDR3 regions were amplified from genomic DNA by means of the immunoSEQ Assay, a bias-controlled multiplex PCR. On the authors' methods: The number of nucleated cells in each sample was estimated by amplification of reference gene primers within the assay. To quantify the absolute abundance of each unique TCRbeta CDR3 rearrangement, sequence reads were collapsed and filtered. For each sample, productive Simpson clonality was calculated by taking the square root of Simpson's diversity index across productive rearrangements. TCRdb retrieved this table from immuneACCESS and kept in-frame rearrangements only. Not all clones are present; in checked studies, unresolved V genes account for under half, and no reason is known for the remainder. V and J calls and clone size follow that table, whereas D and trimming were derived from the DNA. The sample table shows some 250,000 clones, and approximately 90% are seen once. Just under 1% of the sample is held by the ten biggest clonotypes.

The sample belongs to a study of blood T cell repertoires in COVID-19 (dated by TCRdb to the early 2020s). Background on the whole study: Collaborator samples came from the United States, Italy and Spain and covered acute and convalescent phases of COVID-19. Nearly every sample came with metadata listing a de-identified subject ID, COVID-19 status, age in years and sex. The prospective study material was composed of cDNA or gDNA derived from T cells, B-cell-depleted T cells, or PBMCs. HLA class I and class II types, where available, came from metadata supplied by the sample provider rather than from assay-based typing. A freely available public database, intended as a resource for researchers studying the immune response to SARS-CoV-2, is where the repertoires were released. Samples were obtained from the ongoing ImmuneRACE study (first 160 participants) and from 1,000 to 1,500 subjects provided by 6 global collaborators. Subjects who had been exposed to COVID-19, were actively infected with it, or had recovered from it provided the deeply sampled blood TCRbeta repertoires that made up the dataset.

General study outcomes and caveats: Clinical and demographic metadata were provided uncurated, with the amount varying by source and participant.

CDR1 and CDR2 are read off the germline V gene (reference sequence) as LNHDA and SQIVND. From its cysteine to its phenylalanine, the CDR3 spans 17 amino acids. Only the CDR3 DNA is retained, 51 bases long and in frame from the first base. Clipping removes 5 bases from V and 1 base from J, with 5 as the unmatched junction base count. A second Seattle source provided samples from volunteer blood donors who had recovered from COVID-19. Collaborating institutions collected whole blood in K2EDTA tubes following their own protocols. For TCRbeta analysis, collaborator samples were shipped as frozen whole blood, as isolated PBMCs, or as DNA extracted from either sample type.

The sequenced sample consisted of peripheral blood. Rearrangement joined TRBV19 to TRBJ2-6, with 10 bases aligning to TRBD1. This TCR came from a woman between 40 and 55 years old who had recovered from COVID-19. The DNA sequence is given as TGTGCCAGTAGTCTGGGACAGGGGTCGTCTGGGGCCAACGTCCTGACTTTC. Its coded protein is CASSLGQGSSGANVLTF.